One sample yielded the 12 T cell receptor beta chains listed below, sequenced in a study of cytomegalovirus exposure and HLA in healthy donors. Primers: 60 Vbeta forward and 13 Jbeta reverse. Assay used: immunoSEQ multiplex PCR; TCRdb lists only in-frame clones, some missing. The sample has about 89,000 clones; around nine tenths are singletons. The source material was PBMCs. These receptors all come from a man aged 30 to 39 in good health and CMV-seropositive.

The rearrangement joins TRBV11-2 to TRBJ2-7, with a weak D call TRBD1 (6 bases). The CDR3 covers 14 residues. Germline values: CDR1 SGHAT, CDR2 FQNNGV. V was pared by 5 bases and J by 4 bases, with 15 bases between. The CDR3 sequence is CASSQFQGTYEQYF. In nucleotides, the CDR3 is TGTGCCAGCAGCCAATTCCAGGGGACGTACGAGCAGTACTTC.

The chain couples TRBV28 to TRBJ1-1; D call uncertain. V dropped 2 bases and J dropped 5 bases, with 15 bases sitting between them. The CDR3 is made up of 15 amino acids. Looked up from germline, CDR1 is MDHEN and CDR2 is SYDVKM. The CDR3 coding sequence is TGTGCCAGCAGTTTAGTTGTAGAAAGAATGACTGAAGCTTTCTTT. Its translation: CASSLVVERMTEAFF. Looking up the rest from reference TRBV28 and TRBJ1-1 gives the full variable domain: DVKVTQSSRYLVKRTGEKVFLECVQDMDHENMFWYRQDPGLGLRLIYFSYDVKMKEKGDIPEGYSVSREKKERFSLILESASTNQTSMYLCASSLVVERMTEAFFGQGTRLTVV.

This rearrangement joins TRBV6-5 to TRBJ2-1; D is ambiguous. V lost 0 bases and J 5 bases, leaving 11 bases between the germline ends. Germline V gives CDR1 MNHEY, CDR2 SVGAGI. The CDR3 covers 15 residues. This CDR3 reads CASSYSHLSDNEQFF. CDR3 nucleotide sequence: TGTGCCAGCAGTTACTCGCACCTTTCAGACAATGAGCAGTTCTTC.

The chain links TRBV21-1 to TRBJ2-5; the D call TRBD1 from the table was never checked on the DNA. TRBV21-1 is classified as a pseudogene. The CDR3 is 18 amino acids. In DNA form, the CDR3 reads TGTGCCAGCAGCAATCGCTGGTGGGGGCCTAGAAATCAAGAGACCCAGTACTTC. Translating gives CASSNRWWGPRNQETQYF.

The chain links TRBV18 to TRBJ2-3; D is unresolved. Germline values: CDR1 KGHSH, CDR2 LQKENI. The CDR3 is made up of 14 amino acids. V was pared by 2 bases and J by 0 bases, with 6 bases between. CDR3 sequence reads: CASSPAVSTDTQYF. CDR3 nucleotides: TGTGCCAGCTCACCAGCAGTTAGCACAGATACGCAGTATTTT.

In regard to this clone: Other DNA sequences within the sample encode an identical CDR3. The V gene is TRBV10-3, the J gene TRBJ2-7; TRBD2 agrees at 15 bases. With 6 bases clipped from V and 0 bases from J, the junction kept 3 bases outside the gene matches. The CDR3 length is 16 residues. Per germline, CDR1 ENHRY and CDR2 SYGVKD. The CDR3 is CAIRAGLAGGSYEQYF. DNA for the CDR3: TGTGCCATCAGAGCGGGACTAGCGGGAGGCTCCTACGAGCAGTACTTC.

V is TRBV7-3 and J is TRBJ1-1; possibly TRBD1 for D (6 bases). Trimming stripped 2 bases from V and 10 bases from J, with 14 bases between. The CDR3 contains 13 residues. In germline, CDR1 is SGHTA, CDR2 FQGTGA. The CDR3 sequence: CASSLSPGQSAFF. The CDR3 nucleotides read TGTGCCAGCAGCTTATCACCGGGACAATCAGCTTTCTTT.

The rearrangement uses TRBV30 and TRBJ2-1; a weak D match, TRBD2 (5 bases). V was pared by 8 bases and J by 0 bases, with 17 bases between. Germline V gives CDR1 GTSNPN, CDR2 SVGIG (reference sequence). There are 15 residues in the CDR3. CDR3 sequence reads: CAGEFSVPSYNEQFF. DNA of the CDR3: TGTGCCGGGGAATTTAGCGTCCCCTCCTACAATGAGCAGTTCTTC.

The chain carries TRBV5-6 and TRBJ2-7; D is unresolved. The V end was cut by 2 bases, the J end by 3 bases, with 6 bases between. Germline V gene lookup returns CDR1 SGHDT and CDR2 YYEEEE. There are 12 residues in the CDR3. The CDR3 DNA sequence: TGTGCCAGCAGCTTCGACAACTACGAGCAGTACTTC. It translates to CASSFDNYEQYF.

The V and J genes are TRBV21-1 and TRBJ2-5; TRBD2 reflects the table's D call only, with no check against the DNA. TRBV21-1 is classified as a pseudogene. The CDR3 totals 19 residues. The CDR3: CASSKDQLKAGGPPETQYF. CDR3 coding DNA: TGTGCCAGCAGCAAAGACCAATTGAAAGCGGGAGGGCCCCCAGAGACCCAGTACTTC.

The CDR3 coding sequence is TGTGCCAGCAGCGTTACTAGCGGGAGGAGCTACAATGAGCAGTTCTTC. It codes for CASSVTSGRSYNEQFF. V gene TRBV9 combines with J gene TRBJ2-1; TRBD2 matches at 12 bases. Germline V gene sequence: CDR1 SGDLS, CDR2 YYNGEE. CDR3 length equals 16 residues. V was pared by 2 bases and J by 3 bases, with 3 bases of the junction left unmatched.

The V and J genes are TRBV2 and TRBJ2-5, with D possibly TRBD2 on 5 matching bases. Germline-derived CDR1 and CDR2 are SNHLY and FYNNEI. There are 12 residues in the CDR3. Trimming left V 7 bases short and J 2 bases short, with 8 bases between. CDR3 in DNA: TGTGCCAGCATTGGGAGACAAGAGACCCAGTACTTC. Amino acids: CASIGRQETQYF.